Sequencing of this T cell receptor beta chain was carried out in a study of CXCR3-negative and CXCR3-positive naive CD8 T cells. The study's findings and limits: Both naive subsets carried similar amounts of surface CD5, so TCR strength was inferred from TRB CDR3 properties. Hydrophobicity was higher for TRB CDR3s found in CXCR3-positive naive cells than in CXCR3-negative naive cells.

Germline CDR1 reads SGHRS; CDR2 reads YFSETQ. The CDR3 length is 12 residues. Comment on this clonotype: Antigen unknown.

UMI-labeled 5' RACE yielded the TRB cDNA libraries. TCRdb re-called the 5' RACE reads and catalogs CDR3 proteins one per entry, DNA excluded. The table lists about 150,000 distinct CDR3 sequences. The origin of this receptor is a human donor in good health. Some clones in this sample may be carry-over from other donors' samples. The specimen sequenced was naive CXCR3+ CD8+ T cells from blood. Regarding subset: CD45RO-CCR7+CD27+CD95- naive CD8+ T cells expressing CXCR3 (TNR3+). The chain links TRBV5-1 to TRBJ1-1. The CDR3 here is CASSDTYTEAFF.